This TCR beta chain was recovered during a study of blood T cells in healthy people across ages (dated by TCRdb to the mid-2010s). Background for the entire study: In model experiments, roughly one uniquely barcoded TCR beta cDNA molecule per two T cells was captured by template switching. The study measured age-related changes in TCR beta repertoire diversity using deep sequencing normalized with unique cDNA molecular identifiers. Donors were grouped into four age groups: young (average approximately 15 years), middle-aged (less than 40), aged (around 66) and long-lived (around 80). Donors of different ages were randomly distributed across sequencing lanes to avoid experimental bias. For two donors (one aged 18 to 30 and one aged 80 or older), the study analyzed two additional independent replicas of 1 million unique cDNA reads from the same blood draw.

Reading the germline V gene (reference sequence) gives CDR1 DFQATT and CDR2 SNEGSKA. The CDR3 goes from the cysteine to the phenylalanine over 13 residues. The entry retains the CDR3 DNA only, 39 bases that are in frame from base 1. The junction shows trimming of 6 bases on V and 2 bases on J, and the gene matches do not reach 6 bases of it. Ten or more counts support this clonotype. Its antigen remains undetermined. Per-nucleotide qualities are absent, and no much larger clonotype sits a single base away. The library was produced with 5' RACE. Reads for this sample came from an Illumina HiSeq 2500. A second PCR of roughly 7 to 11 cycles was performed with a sample-barcoded 5' primer and a J-beta primer mix. A template-switch 5' adaptor carrying 12 random nucleotides introduced a unique molecular identifier onto each TCR beta cDNA molecule. Each sample yielded at least 2.5 million CDR3-containing paired-end reads. All of the RNA was converted into first-strand cDNA using the Mint cDNA synthesis kit, with a TRBC-specific oligonucleotide serving as the primer. After uracil-DNA glycosylase treatment, a first 18-cycle PCR used universal primers M1SS and BC2_uni_R on all cDNA. As for the authors' bioinformatics: For normalization, 1 million high-quality reads were randomly selected from each sample, with every read carrying a distinct molecular identifier. Reads with shared molecular identifiers were discarded instead of being binned into consensus sequences. MiTCR, set to a Q25 quality threshold and the strictest error-elimination algorithm, was used for CDR3 identification, clonotype clustering and error correction. A nonparametric unseen species model with Euler transformation was used to estimate lower-bound total TCR beta diversity. TCRdb reworked the public reads: Q25 trimming with fastp, MiXCR clone assembly, productive beta chains retained. Rows are combined by CDR3 protein, so each entry shows the most common genes and DNA. TCRdb assigned the V and J calls; the authors' analysis was not used. For this sample the table gives approximately 810,000 distinct CDR3 sequences, of which about 30% were detected only once. Approximately 15% of the sample is in the top ten clones.

The research as a whole found: Bulk unsorted PBMC profiling prevented conclusive comparison of naive and antigen-experienced compartments. Because the CMV infection status of the donors was unknown, age-related changes in expanded clonotypes may potentially have been confounded. Total diversity estimates from one million sequenced T cells were considered lower bounds and underestimates. As age increased, observed TCR beta diversity per million T cells dropped in a roughly linear way, and a significant reduction was already evident by age around 41. The long-lived group showed more naive CD4+ T cells, fewer expanded clones and increased TCR diversity than the aged group, suggesting age selection. A strong correlation was found between observed TCR beta diversity and the percentage of naive T cells measured by flow cytometry.

Donors were 39 systemically healthy Caucasian individuals from Russia aged 6 to 90 years. Each donor gave 8 to 10 milliliters of peripheral blood, drawn into EDTA-treated Vacutainer tubes. Ficoll-Paque density-gradient centrifugation was used to isolate PBMCs, with at least 7 million per sample. Total RNA, at least 6 micrograms per sample, was extracted from PBMCs with Trizol reagent. The percentages of naive CD45RAhigh/CD27high T cells were determined by flow cytometry on a PBMC aliquot from every donor. The sequence was collected from a woman older than 75 in good health. Sequences were obtained from blood. The chain links TRBV20-1 with TRBJ2-5; 7 junctional bases match TRBD2. The nucleotide sequence is given as TGCAGTGCGGGAGGGACTTTTCAAGAGACCCAGTACTTC. This is translated as CSAGGTFQETQYF.